This TCR beta chain appears in the sequencing data of a study of response to subunit inactivated influenza vaccine. One entry per CDR3 protein, called by TCRdb with MiXCR from the RT-PCR reads. The sample has more than 500,000 distinct CDR3 sequences; approximately 10% are singletons. The V and J ends lost 1 base and 7 bases respectively, with 18 bases between them. The germline gives CDR1 MGHRA, CDR2 YSYEKL. The CDR3 length is 16 residues. The sample was also linked to a second study, of T cells expressing NK-cell markers. As that study records: Synthesis of TCR beta cDNA relied on 5'RACE template switching carrying UMIs. Underlying the TCR beta repertoires were sorted CD3+CD56+NKG2C+, CD3+CD56+NKG2C- and CD3+CD56-NKG2C+ T cells. Of the CD8+ T cell pool in about 6 donors, roughly 1.0-8% was accounted for by dominant NKG2C+ clonotypes. Researchers report these clonotypes also headed the CD3+CD56-NKG2C+ fraction in a few donors. HCMV specificity of the expanded NKG2C+ T cell clones stayed unclear.

The J gene is TRBJ2-3, the V gene TRBV4-1; weak D call: TRBD1 (6 bases). The specimen was PBMCs from blood, collected on the day of vaccination. The TCR was taken from a man aged 50-60 years who received an inactivated influenza vaccine. The CDR3 DNA reads TGCGCCAGCAGCCAAGCCCGGACAGCCCGAGGCAATACGCAGTATTTT. Protein sequence: CASSQARTARGNTQYF.